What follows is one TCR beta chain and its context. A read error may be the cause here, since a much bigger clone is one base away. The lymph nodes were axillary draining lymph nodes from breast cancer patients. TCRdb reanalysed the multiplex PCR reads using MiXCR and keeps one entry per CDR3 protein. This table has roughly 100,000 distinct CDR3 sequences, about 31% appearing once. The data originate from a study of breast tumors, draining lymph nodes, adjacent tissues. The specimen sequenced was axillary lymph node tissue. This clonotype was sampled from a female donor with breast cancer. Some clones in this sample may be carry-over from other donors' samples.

CDR3 region: CASRGPSRSSCEQYF. The CDR3 coding sequence is TGTGCCAGCAGGGGCCCTAGCCGGAGCTCCTGCGAGCAGTACTTC. This rearrangement joins TRBV28 to TRBJ2-7; perhaps TRBD2 as D (5 bases). CDR1 and CDR2 (germline): MDHEN, SYDVKM. The CDR3 has 15 amino acids.